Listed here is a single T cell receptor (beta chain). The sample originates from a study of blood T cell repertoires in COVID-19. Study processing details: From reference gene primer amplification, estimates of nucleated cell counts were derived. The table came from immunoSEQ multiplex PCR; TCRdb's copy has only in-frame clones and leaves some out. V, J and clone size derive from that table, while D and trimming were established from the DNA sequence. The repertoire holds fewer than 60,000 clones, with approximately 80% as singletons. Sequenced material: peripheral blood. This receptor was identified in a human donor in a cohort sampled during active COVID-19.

The CDR3 spells CATSERGTSGYNEQFF. In nucleotides, the CDR3 is TGTGCCACCAGTGAACGAGGGACTAGCGGATACAATGAGCAGTTCTTC. This chain joins TRBV24-1 and TRBJ2-1; 11 bases align to TRBD2. The germline gives CDR1 KGHDR, CDR2 SFDVKD. The CDR3 loop spans 16 amino acids. V was pared by 4 bases and J by 4 bases, with 5 bases of the junction left unmatched.